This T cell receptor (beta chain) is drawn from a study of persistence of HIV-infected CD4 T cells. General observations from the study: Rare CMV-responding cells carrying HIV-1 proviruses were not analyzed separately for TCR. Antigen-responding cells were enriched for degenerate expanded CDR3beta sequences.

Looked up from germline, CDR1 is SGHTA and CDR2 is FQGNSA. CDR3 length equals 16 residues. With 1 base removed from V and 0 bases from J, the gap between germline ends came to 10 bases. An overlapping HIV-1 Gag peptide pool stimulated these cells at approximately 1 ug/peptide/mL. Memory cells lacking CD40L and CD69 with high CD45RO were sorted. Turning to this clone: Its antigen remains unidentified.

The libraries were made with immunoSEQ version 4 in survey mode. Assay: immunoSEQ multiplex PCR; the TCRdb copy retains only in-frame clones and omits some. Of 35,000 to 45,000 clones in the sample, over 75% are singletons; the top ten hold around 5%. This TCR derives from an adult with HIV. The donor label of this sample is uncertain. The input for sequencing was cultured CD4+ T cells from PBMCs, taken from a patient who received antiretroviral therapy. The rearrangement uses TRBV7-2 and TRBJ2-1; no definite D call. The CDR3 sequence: CASSLDLRVSYNEQFF. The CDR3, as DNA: TGTGCCAGCAGCTTAGATCTCCGGGTCTCCTACAATGAGCAGTTCTTC.